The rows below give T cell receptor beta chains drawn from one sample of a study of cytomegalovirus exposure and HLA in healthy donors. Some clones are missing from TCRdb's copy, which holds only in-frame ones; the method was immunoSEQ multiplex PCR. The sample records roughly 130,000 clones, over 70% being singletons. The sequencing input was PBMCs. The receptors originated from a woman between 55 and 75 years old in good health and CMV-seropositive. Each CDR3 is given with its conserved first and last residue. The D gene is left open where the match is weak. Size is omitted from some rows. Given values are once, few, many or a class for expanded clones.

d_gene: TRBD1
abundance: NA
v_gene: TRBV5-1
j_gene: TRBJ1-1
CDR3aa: CATVPGQGVNTEAFF
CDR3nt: TGCGCCACCGTCCCGGGACAGGGGGTGAACACTGAAGCTTTCTTT

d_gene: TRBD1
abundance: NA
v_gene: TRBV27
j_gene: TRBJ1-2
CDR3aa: CASSLSPTEGADYGYTF
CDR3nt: TGTGCCAGCAGTTTATCCCCTACGGAGGGGGCTGACTATGGCTACACCTTC

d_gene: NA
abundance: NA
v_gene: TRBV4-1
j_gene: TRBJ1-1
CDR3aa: CASSPIGGGGTEAFF
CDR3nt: TGCGCCAGCAGCCCGATCGGCGGCGGAGGGACTGAAGCTTTCTTT

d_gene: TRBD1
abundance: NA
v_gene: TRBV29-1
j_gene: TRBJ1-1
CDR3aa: CSVSGTGVWGNTEAFF
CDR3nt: TGCAGCGTTTCCGGGACAGGGGTCTGGGGGAACACTGAAGCTTTCTTT

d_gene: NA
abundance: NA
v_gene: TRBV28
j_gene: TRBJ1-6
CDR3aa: CASLPMWGHNSPLHF
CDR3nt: TGTGCCAGCCTCCCTATGTGGGGCCATAATTCACCCCTCCACTTT

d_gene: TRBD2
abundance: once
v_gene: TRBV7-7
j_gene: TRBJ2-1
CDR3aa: CASSPAVAGHYNEQFF
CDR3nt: TGTGCCAGCAGTCCTGCCGTAGCGGGCCATTACAATGAGCAGTTCTTC

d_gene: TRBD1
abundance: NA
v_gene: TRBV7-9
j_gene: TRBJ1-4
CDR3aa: CASSPRTGVEKLFF
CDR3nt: TGTGCCAGCAGCCCCCGGACAGGGGTGGAAAAACTGTTTTTT

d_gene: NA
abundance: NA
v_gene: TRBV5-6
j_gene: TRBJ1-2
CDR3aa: CASSKGSAGDGYTF
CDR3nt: TGTGCCAGCAGCAAGGGGTCGGCAGGAGATGGCTACACCTTC

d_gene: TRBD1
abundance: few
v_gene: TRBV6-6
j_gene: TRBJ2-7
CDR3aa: CASSTTDRGGSYEQYF
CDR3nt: TGTGCCAGCAGTACAACGGACAGGGGAGGCTCCTACGAGCAGTACTTC

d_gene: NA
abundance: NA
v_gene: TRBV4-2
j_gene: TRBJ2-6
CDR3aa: CASSQEGKLEANVLTF
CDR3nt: TGTGCCAGCAGCCAAGAGGGCAAACTTGAGGCCAACGTCCTGACTTTC

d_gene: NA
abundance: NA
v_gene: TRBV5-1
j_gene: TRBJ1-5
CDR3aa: CASSLGGAGANQPQHF
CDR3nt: TGCGCCAGCAGCTTGGGGGGGGCGGGGGCAAATCAGCCCCAGCATTTT

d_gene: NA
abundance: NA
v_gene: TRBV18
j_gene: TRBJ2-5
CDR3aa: CASSPWTARETQYF
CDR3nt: TGTGCCAGCTCACCATGGACAGCGAGGGAGACCCAGTACTTC